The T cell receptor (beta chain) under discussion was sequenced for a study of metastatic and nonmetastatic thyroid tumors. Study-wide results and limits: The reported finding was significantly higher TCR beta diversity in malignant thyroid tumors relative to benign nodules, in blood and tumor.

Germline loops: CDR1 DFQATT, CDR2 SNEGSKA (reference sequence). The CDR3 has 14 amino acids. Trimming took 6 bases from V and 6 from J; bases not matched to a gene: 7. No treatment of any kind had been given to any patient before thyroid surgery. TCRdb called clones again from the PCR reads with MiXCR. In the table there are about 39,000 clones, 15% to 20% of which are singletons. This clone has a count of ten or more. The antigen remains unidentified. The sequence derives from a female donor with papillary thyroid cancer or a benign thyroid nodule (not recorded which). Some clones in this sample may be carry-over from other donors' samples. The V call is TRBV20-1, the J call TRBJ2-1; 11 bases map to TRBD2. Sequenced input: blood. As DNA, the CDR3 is TGCAGTGCAACCGGGACTAGCGGATTCAATGAGCAGTTCTTC. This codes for CSATGTSGFNEQFF.